These 24 T cell receptor beta chains originate from one sample sequenced in a study of blood T cells in healthy people across ages. Then a second PCR, running roughly 7 to 11 cycles, was carried out with a sample-barcoded 5' primer and a J-beta primer mix. Each CDR3 protein gets one entry after TCRdb re-called the 5' RACE reads with MiXCR. This table holds 1.5 million to 1.8 million distinct CDR3 sequences, 42% found once. The sample taken for sequencing was blood. The receptors were gathered from a woman aged 18-29 years in good health.

The chain has TRBV3-1 and TRBJ2-5; 9 bases are a match to TRBD1. CDR3 length equals 16 residues. After removal of 1 base from V and 4 bases from J, the junction contained 7 bases not matched to a gene. Germline CDR1 and CDR2: LGHDT and YNNKEL (reference sequence). The CDR3 sequence is CASSQVLGQGRETQYF. The CDR3 DNA follows: TGTGCCAGCAGCCAAGTATTGGGACAGGGACGAGAGACCCAGTACTTC.

The chain has TRBV29-1 and TRBJ2-1, with D hard to call. There are 10 residues in the CDR3. Germline V gene data show CDR1 as SQVTM and CDR2 as ANQGSEA. V was pared by 6 bases and J by 4 bases, with 4 bases between. The CDR3 DNA reads as TGCAGCGTCCGATACAATGAGCAGTTCTTC. It is translated as CSVRYNEQFF.

This clonotype was picked up a small number of times. The chain joins TRBV7-9 to TRBJ1-4; tentative D call: TRBD1 (5 bases). Germline V gene data show CDR1 as SEHNR and CDR2 as FQNEAQ (reference sequence). The CDR3 consists of 17 residues. V was trimmed by 5 bases and J by 8 bases, leaving 24 bases between them. CDR3 loop: CASSHLGAHMGNEKLFF. The CDR3 coding sequence is TGTGCCAGCAGCCATTTAGGGGCCCATATGGGGAACGAAAAACTGTTTTTT. Full variable domain (remainder filled in from reference TRBV7-9 and TRBJ1-4): DTGVSQNPRHKITKRGQNVTFRCDPISEHNRLYWYRQTLGQGPEFLTYFQNEAQLEKSRLLSDRFSAERPKGSFSTLEIQRTEQGDSAMYLCASSHLGAHMGNEKLFFGSGTQLSVL.

Turning to this clonotype: The junction departs from germline at one end; a sequencing error may be responsible. The V and J genes are TRBV27 and TRBJ1-2; D gene uncertain. CDR3 length: 13 residues. CDR1 and CDR2 from the germline V gene are MNHEY and SMNVEV (reference sequence). The DNA for the CDR3 is TGTGCCAGCAGTCACCGGGATAACCATGGCTACACCTTC. Translating it yields CASSHRDNHGYTF.

V is TRBV7-8 and J is TRBJ2-5; TRBD1 matches 7 bases. The CDR3 runs to 15 residues. The V segment lost 5 bases and the J segment 11 bases; nucleotides outside the gene matches: 17. From germline, CDR1 is SGHVS and CDR2 FQNEAQ. CDR3 sequence: CASSPTDRNQGEQYF. The CDR3 bases are TGTGCCAGCAGCCCCACGGACCGAAACCAGGGGGAGCAGTACTTC. Filled out from reference TRBV7-8 and TRBJ2-5, the complete variable domain reads GAGVSQSPRYKVAKRGQDVALRCDPISGHVSLFWYQQALGQGPEFLTYFQNEAQLDKSGLPSDRFFAERPEGSVSTLKIQRTQQEDSAVYLCASSPTDRNQGEQYFGPGTRLLVL.

This clonotype was seen at least ten times. The chain has TRBV12-3 or TRBV12-4 and TRBJ2-5; D may be TRBD1 (6 bases). The germline V and J ends were trimmed by 4 bases and 3 bases, with 15 bases remaining between them. The CDR3 covers 15 residues. The CDR3 sequence: CASSSLGTPKETQYF. CDR3 in DNA: TGTGCCAGCAGTTCCCTCGGGACACCGAAAGAGACCCAGTACTTC.

Regarding this clonotype: One end of the junction varies from germline; a read error may be responsible. V gene TRBV10-3 combines with J gene TRBJ2-3; D unclear. Germline V gives CDR1 ENHRY, CDR2 SYGVKD. This CDR3 has 13 residues. Here the CDR3 reads CAIGDTYTDTQYF. The CDR3 DNA sequence: TGTGCCATCGGTGACACCTACACAGATACGCAGTATTTT.

This clonotype was seen a handful of times. The rearrangement joins TRBV27 to TRBJ2-7, with D perhaps TRBD1 (6 bases). Germline assignment: CDR1 MNHEY and CDR2 SMNVEV (reference sequence). CDR3 length: 13 residues. Trimming pared 6 bases from V and 4 bases from J, leaving 13 bases between. The CDR3 nucleotides read TGTGCCAGCAGCTACCAGGGGATGTACGAGCAGTACTTC. The encoded protein is CASSYQGMYEQYF.

The chain couples TRBV7-9 to TRBJ2-2; 7 nucleotides line up with TRBD1. With V trimmed by 7 bases and J by 3 bases, 5 bases remained unmatched. CDR3 length: 14 residues. Per the germline V gene, CDR1 is SEHNR and CDR2 is FQNEAQ (reference sequence). The DNA for the CDR3 is TGTGCCAGCACCGTGACAGGGTACACCGGGGAGCTGTTTTTT. Protein: CASTVTGYTGELFF.

This clonotype was recorded many times. This chain uses TRBV5-1 with TRBJ1-2, with 7 bases lining up with TRBD1. Germline loops: CDR1 SGHRS, CDR2 YFSETQ. The CDR3 contains 12 residues. After removal of 3 bases from V and 6 bases from J, the junction contained 2 bases not matched to a gene. The CDR3 DNA is TGCGCCAGCAGCTCAGACAGGGATGGCTACACCTTC. It encodes CASSSDRDGYTF.

On this clonotype itself: At one of its ends the junction is not consistent with the germline gene, which may arise from a read error. The chain couples TRBV20-1 to TRBJ1-1; no clear D. Germline V gives CDR1 DFQATT, CDR2 SNEGSKA (reference sequence). There are 12 residues in the CDR3. Here the CDR3 DNA reads TGCAATGCTATCCCAGGGAACACTGAAGCTTTCTTT. Protein product: CNAIPGNTEAFF.

This clonotype was observed a few times. J is TRBJ1-5 and V is TRBV7-2; no firm D call. From germline, CDR1 is SGHTA and CDR2 FQGNSA. The CDR3 has 14 amino acids. Trimming took 2 bases from V and 5 from J, leaving 10 bases between them. The CDR3 loop reads CASSLYSGDQPQHF. Written as DNA, the CDR3 is TGTGCCAGCAGCTTATACAGTGGGGATCAGCCCCAGCATTTT.

The V and J genes are TRBV4-2 and TRBJ1-1, with D hard to call. The CDR3 sequence is 15 residues long. The V gene lost 4 bases and the J gene lost 1 base, with 13 bases spanning the gap. Germline CDR1 reads LGHNA; CDR2 reads YNFKEQ. CDR3 sequence: CASSPSILGNTEAFF. In DNA, the CDR3 is TGTGCCAGCAGCCCCTCCATTCTGGGGAACACTGAAGCTTTCTTT.

About this clonotype: A junction boundary mismatches the germline segment, possibly from a read error. CDR3 nucleotide sequence: TGTGCCGGCAGCTTTGAAAACATTCAGTACTTC. This gives the protein CAGSFENIQYF. The chain has TRBV7-2 and TRBJ2-4; D call uncertain. The CDR3 length is 11 residues. Germline V gene lookup returns CDR1 SGHTA and CDR2 FQGNSA.

Points on this clonotype: At one of its ends the junction is not consistent with the germline gene, which may arise from a read error. V is TRBV7-9 and J is TRBJ2-1, with D uncertain. CDR3 size: 11 residues. Per the germline V gene, CDR1 is SEHNR and CDR2 is FQNEAQ (reference sequence). This CDR3 is CANSFSNEQFF. The CDR3 DNA follows: TGTGCCAACAGCTTTAGCAATGAGCAGTTCTTC.

The chain joins TRBV30 to TRBJ2-3; D might be TRBD1 (6 bases). Germline CDR1 and CDR2: GTSNPN and SVGIG (reference sequence). This CDR3 contains 15 residues. V was trimmed by 0 bases and J by 2 bases, leaving 12 bases between them. The CDR3 region has the DNA TGTGCCTGGAGTGTAGGACAGACTAACACAGATACGCAGTATTTT. This encodes CAWSVGQTNTDTQYF.

CDR3 DNA sequence: TGTGCCAGCAGCTTAGCGATGGCGGAGGGGCCCTACGAGCAGTACTTC. Amino acid sequence: CASSLAMAEGPYEQYF. This sequence joins TRBV7-2 and TRBJ2-7; tentative D call: TRBD2 (6 bases). Germline lookup yields CDR1 SGHTA and CDR2 FQGNSA. The CDR3 length is 16 residues. V lost 0 bases to trimming and J lost 2 bases, with 14 bases between them.

This clonotype occurred a few times. The V gene is TRBV7-2, the J gene TRBJ2-5; D not resolved. The CDR3 extends over 14 amino acids. CDR1 and CDR2 (germline): SGHTA, FQGNSA. Between the trimmed V and J ends, which lost 1 base and 3 bases, there was a span of 9 bases. The CDR3 region has the DNA TGTGCCAGCAGCTTAGAGATTGCGGAAGAGACCCAGTACTTC. This sequence encodes CASSLEIAEETQYF.

The J gene is TRBJ2-1, the V gene TRBV20-1; 7 bases line up with TRBD2. The CDR3 sequence is 15 residues long. In germline, CDR1 is DFQATT, CDR2 SNEGSKA (reference sequence). V shed 0 bases, J shed 2 bases, and the junction held 4 bases outside the gene matches. The chain's CDR3 is CSARDSSGPYNEQFF. The DNA for the CDR3 is TGCAGTGCTAGAGACTCTAGCGGACCCTACAATGAGCAGTTCTTC.

With respect to this clonotype: Its ends do not fully match the called genes, so a read error is possible. The genes are TRBV4-3 and TRBJ1-2, with D perhaps TRBD1 (5 bases). From germline, CDR1 is LGHNA and CDR2 YSLEER. The CDR3 contains 16 residues. The CDR3 bases are TGCACCAGCAGCCTAAGGGGAGATTTTAATTACTATGGCTACACCTTC. It specifies CTSSLRGDFNYYGYTF.

The chain employs TRBV7-9 and TRBJ1-5, with D unclear. Germline V gene lookup returns CDR1 SEHNR and CDR2 FQNEAQ (reference sequence). The V and J ends lost 5 bases and 4 bases respectively, with 12 bases between them. The CDR3 loop spans 14 amino acids. CDR3: CASSPKGGNQPQHF. CDR3 DNA sequence: TGTGCCAGCAGCCCGAAAGGAGGGAATCAGCCCCAGCATTTT.

In this sample, this clonotype turned up a few times. V and J are TRBV24-1 and TRBJ2-7, with D hard to call. Trimming took 4 bases from V and 7 from J, leaving 13 bases between them. CDR3 size: 13 residues. The germline V gene has CDR1 KGHDR and CDR2 SFDVKD. CDR3 residues: CATSDGLYNEQYF. DNA of the CDR3: TGTGCCACCAGTGACGGATTATACAATGAGCAGTACTTC.

In its sample, this clonotype was seen a few times. This sequence joins TRBV7-8 and TRBJ1-5; 7 bases fit TRBD1. This CDR3 contains 14 residues. The ends lost 3 bases at V and 7 bases at J; junction bases unmatched: 6. CDR1 is SGHVS and CDR2 is FQNEAQ in the germline V gene. CDR3: CASSFTGVWQPQHF. The CDR3 DNA reads as TGTGCCAGCAGCTTTACAGGGGTATGGCAGCCCCAGCATTTT.

This clonotype was detected only a few times. The chain employs TRBV14 and TRBJ1-2; TRBD1 matches 9 bases. J gave up 0 bases and V 5 bases, and 7 bases lay outside the gene matches. The CDR3 consists of 16 residues. Germline assignment: CDR1 SGHDN and CDR2 FVKESK. The CDR3 DNA reads as TGTGCCAGCAGCAGGGGACAGGGCCCGTCTAACTATGGCTACACCTTC. Its translation: CASSRGQGPSNYGYTF.